This T cell receptor (beta chain) was sequenced for a study of vaccination and CD4 T cells after COVID-19. Study-wide background: The cells in question were stimulated using overlapping spike peptides derived from SARS-CoV-2, HCoV-NL63, HCoV-OC43 and HCoV-229E. Broader study findings: Median reactive clonotypes, those recognizing SARS-CoV-2, rose from around 20 to 38, not significantly.

Germline assignment: CDR1 DFQATT and CDR2 SNEGSKA (reference sequence). CDR3 size: 17 residues. V dropped 5 bases and J dropped 4; count of bases not matched to a gene: 14. Oncomine TCR Beta short-read sequencing was applied to DNA from cultured CD4+ T cells. One entry per CDR3 protein results from TCRdb running MiXCR on the PCR reads. Among some 9,000 distinct CDR3 sequences listed, 55% to 70% were seen once. Noted treatment: approximately nine-day PBMC culture with coronavirus spike peptide pools or control peptides (ViraFEST assay). Antigen-specific T cell expansion with peptide pools preceded TCR sequencing in the ViraFEST approach. This clonotype showed up just a few times. Its cognate antigen is unknown.

This clonotype originated in a human donor who had recovered from COVID-19. Sample: CD4+ T cells from blood, cultured in vitro. The chain recombines TRBV20-1 with TRBJ1-5; 10 bases are shared with TRBD1. As DNA, the CDR3 is TGCAGTGCTCGAGGGGGACAGGGGCCCCTGGGAAATCAGCCCCAGCATTTT. The encoded protein is CSARGGQGPLGNQPQHF.